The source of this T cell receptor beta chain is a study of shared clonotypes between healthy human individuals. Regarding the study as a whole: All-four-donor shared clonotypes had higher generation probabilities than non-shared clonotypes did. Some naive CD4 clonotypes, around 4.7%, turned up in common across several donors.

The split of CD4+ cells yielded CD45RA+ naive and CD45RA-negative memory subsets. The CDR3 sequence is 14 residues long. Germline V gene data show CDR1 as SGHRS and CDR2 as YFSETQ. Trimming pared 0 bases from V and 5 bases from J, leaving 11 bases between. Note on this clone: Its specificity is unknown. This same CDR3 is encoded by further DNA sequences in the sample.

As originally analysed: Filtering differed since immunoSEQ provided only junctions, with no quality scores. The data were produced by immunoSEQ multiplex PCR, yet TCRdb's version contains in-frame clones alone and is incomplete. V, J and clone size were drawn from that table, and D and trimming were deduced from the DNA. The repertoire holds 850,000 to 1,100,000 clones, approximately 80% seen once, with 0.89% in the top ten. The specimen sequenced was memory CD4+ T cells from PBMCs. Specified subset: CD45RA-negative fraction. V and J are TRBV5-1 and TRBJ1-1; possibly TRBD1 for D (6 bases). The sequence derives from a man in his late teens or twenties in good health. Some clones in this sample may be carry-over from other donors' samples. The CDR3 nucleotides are TGCGCCAGCAGCTTGGCCGAGGGGGGAACTGAAGCTTTCTTT. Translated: CASSLAEGGTEAFF.